This T cell receptor (beta chain) comes out of a study of OX40 agonist ivuxolimab in advanced cancers. Study overall: Patients with hepatocellular carcinoma, melanoma, renal cell or head and neck cancer made up the dose-escalation patients. Aged roughly 23 to 80 with a mean of 60 years, they were less than 90% male.

About this clone itself: Its cognate antigen is unknown.

The table came from immunoSEQ multiplex PCR; TCRdb's copy has only in-frame clones and leaves some out. Among some 50,000 clones listed, more than 80% were seen once. General study points: Expanded clones were, on average, more numerous among CD8+ T cells than CD4+. There were also nonresponders showing low normalized T-cell clonal expansion.

This clonotype was obtained from an adult with an advanced solid tumor such as melanoma, head and neck, liver or kidney cancer. Sequencing was performed on CD4+ or CD8+ T cells sorted from blood, taken in a trial of the OX40 agonist ivuxolimab.

CDR3 protein: CASSPRGAQETQYF. The CDR3 nucleotides read TGTGCCAGCAGCCCTCGGGGGGCCCAAGAGACCCAGTACTTC. J is TRBJ2-5 and V is TRBV7-9; maybe TRBD2 (7 bases). CDR3 length equals 14 residues. Trimming pared 5 bases from V and 1 base from J, leaving 11 bases between. Germline V gene lookup returns CDR1 SEHNR and CDR2 FQNEAQ (reference sequence).